The clone carrying this T cell receptor beta chain has at least ten counts. The antigen remains unidentified. The data originate from a study of regulatory T cells in long-lasting Graves disease. Points from the study as a whole: Researchers examined only peripheral blood and not thyroid tissue. The study found TRBV28, TRBJ1-2 and TRBJ2-5 favored in persistent disease.

Investigators prepared the TCR beta libraries by applying iRepertoire HTBI primers and Arm-PCR of CDR3 regions. TCRdb reanalysed the multiplex PCR reads using MiXCR and keeps one entry per CDR3 protein. The sample has 250,000 or so distinct CDR3 sequences, 18% seen once. Time point reported: newly diagnosed GD, antithyroid drugs for less than 3 months. Researchers made the TCR library from RNA that was extracted from PBMCs. V was cut by 3 bases and J by 5 bases, with 8 bases left in between. The germline CDR1 and CDR2 sequences are DFQATT and SNEGSKA (reference sequence). The CDR3 is 12 residues long. These same data were also listed under a study on T cells in Graves' hyperthyroidism and ophthalmopathy. That work states: Graves' hyperthyroidism showing no ophthalmopathy progression within 18 months was considered stable. Ophthalmopathy was predicted by the model a median of approximately 6.6 months ahead of onset.

The material was peripheral blood mononuclear cells (PBMCs), obtained at new diagnosis, from a patient treated with antithyroid drugs. This TCR derives from a woman in her 30s with Graves disease. J is TRBJ1-5 and V is TRBV20-1; D unclear. The CDR3 coding sequence is TGCAGTGCTAGCCGAGACGATCAGCCCCAGCATTTT. Translation: CSASRDDQPQHF.